This TCR beta chain was captured in a study of blood T cell repertoires in COVID-19 (dated by TCRdb to 2018 to 2020). Regarding the complete study: Collaborator samples came from the United States, Italy and Spain and covered acute and convalescent phases of COVID-19. Samples came from the ongoing ImmuneRACE study (first 160 participants) plus 1,254 subjects from 6 global collaborators. The dataset comprised deeply sampled blood TCRbeta repertoires from subjects exposed to, actively infected with, or recovered from COVID-19. The repertoires were made available in a free public database intended to serve as a resource for research on the immune response to SARS-CoV-2. The material from the prospective study consisted of cDNA or gDNA derived from T cells, B-cell-depleted T cells, or PBMCs. Where available, HLA class I and class II types were taken from metadata supplied by the sample provider and were not determined by assay-based typing. A de-identified subject ID, COVID-19 status, age in years and sex were almost always included in the sample metadata. Study-wide conclusions, independent of this receptor: The quantity of clinical and demographic metadata differed by source and by participant and was supplied without curation.

Remarks on this clone: Its recognized antigen is unknown. No per-base quality is available; no much larger clone lies one base away.

The germline V gene gives CDR1 as SGHTA and CDR2 as FQGTGA. V loses 3 bases at its end and J loses 3 bases; junction bases beyond the gene matches: 5. CDR3 length: 17 amino acids, cysteine to phenylalanine. Only the CDR3 portion is preserved as DNA: 51 bases, with reading frame beginning at the first base. In the prospective study, participants were about 18 to 95 years old, resided in under 30 geographic areas of the United States, and were enrolled through a virtual design. To assign participants to cohorts, the prospective study relied on clinical history that participants themselves reported in a screening survey and a study questionnaire. Exposed participants were defined as having been in contact with someone with a PCR-confirmed or clinician-diagnosed COVID-19 case within 2 weeks of study entry. Mobile phlebotomists in the prospective study collected whole blood, serum and a nasopharyngeal or oropharyngeal swab from every participant. Prospective study participants could optionally give additional blood draws and questionnaires over an approximately two-month period. Before DNA extraction, blood samples from the prospective study were shipped at room temperature or frozen.

TCRbeta CDR3 regions were amplified from genomic DNA by means of the immunoSEQ Assay, a bias-controlled multiplex PCR. On the authors' methods: The number of nucleated cells in each sample was estimated from the amplification of reference gene primers within the assay. Sequence reads were collapsed and filtered to measure the absolute abundance of every unique TCRbeta CDR3 rearrangement. For each sample, productive Simpson clonality was calculated by taking the square root of Simpson's diversity index across productive rearrangements. The table comes from immuneACCESS by way of TCRdb, which keeps in-frame sequences with V and J called. Part of the clones is missing from these tables; in studies checked, under half for an unresolved V gene and the rest for unknown reasons. Clone size and V and J calls were adopted from that table, with D and trimming inferred from the DNA. This sample is represented by 260,000 or so clones; under 90% of them were singletons. The ten top clones hold approximately 3.8% of the sample.

Sample: PBMCs or T cells enriched from blood (not recorded which). The clonotype originates from a middle-aged woman who had been exposed to COVID-19. The V and J genes are TRBV7-3 and TRBJ2-2; 12 central nucleotides agree with TRBD2. The CDR3 sequence is CASSFSSGGAHTGELFF. The DNA sequence follows: TGTGCCAGCAGCTTCTCTAGCGGGGGGGCCCACACCGGGGAGCTGTTTTTT.